The 11 T cell receptor beta chains in this list originate from one sample, sequenced in a study of shared clonotypes between healthy human individuals. The assay was immunoSEQ multiplex PCR, and TCRdb's table has in-frame clones only and misses some. The data contain about a million clones, about three quarters of them singletons. Sequencing used memory CD4+ T cells sorted from blood. Subset reported: CD45RA-negative fraction. These receptors were collected from a man between 18 and 29 years old in good health.

The genes are TRBV9 and TRBJ2-7, with D perhaps matching TRBD1 (5 bases). The CDR3 contains 17 residues. Trimming shortened V by 0 bases and J by 3 bases, and 19 bases separated the two germline ends. Germline CDR1 reads SGDLS; CDR2 reads YYNGEE. The CDR3 sequence is CASSVDAGAPTVYEQYF. The CDR3 DNA reads as TGTGCCAGCAGCGTAGATGCTGGGGCTCCTACTGTCTACGAGCAGTACTTC.

This clone appeared a single time. The chain recombines TRBV19 with TRBJ1-1, with a weak D call TRBD1 (6 bases). Between the trimmed V and J ends, which lost 5 bases and 4 bases, there was a span of 23 bases. Germline V lookup: CDR1 LNHDA, CDR2 SQIVND (reference sequence). The CDR3 runs to 17 residues. The DNA for the CDR3 is TGTGCCAGTAGTCCCCGATGGGGGGGGCCTGGGGGCACTGAAGCTTTCTTT. Protein: CASSPRWGGPGGTEAFF. The full variable domain, completed using reference TRBV19 and TRBJ1-1, is DGGITQSPKYLFRKEGQNVTLSCEQNLNHDAMYWYRQDPGQGLRLIYYSQIVNDFQKGDIAEGYSVSREKKESFPLTVTSAQKNPTAFYLCASSPRWGGPGGTEAFFGQGTRLTVV.

The table lists this clone with a count of one. The chain is built from TRBV7-3 and TRBJ2-3; D is unclear. V lost 0 bases to trimming and J lost 2 bases, with 12 bases between them. This CDR3 is built from 16 residues. Germline lookup yields CDR1 SGHTA and CDR2 FQGTGA. The CDR3 region has the DNA TGTGCCAGCAGCTTAACGCTTGGCGGCCTCACAGATACGCAGTATTTT. It yields the protein CASSLTLGGLTDTQYF.

The V call is TRBV5-4, the J call TRBJ1-4; D uncertain. V lost 1 base, J lost 4 bases, and 8 bases lay in between. The germline V gene has CDR1 SGHNT and CDR2 YYREEE (reference sequence). This CDR3 contains 14 residues. The CDR3 reads CASSLKKGNEKLFF. The CDR3 DNA reads TGTGCCAGCAGCTTGAAAAAGGGTAATGAAAAACTGTTTTTT.

The chain recombines TRBV15 with TRBJ2-2; a possible D gene is TRBD2 (5 bases). CDR1 is LNHNV and CDR2 is YYDKDF in the germline V gene (reference sequence). V was pared by 0 bases and J by 5 bases, with 13 bases between. CDR3 length: 16 amino acids. Here the CDR3 reads CATSRDQTGITGELFF. The CDR3 DNA is TGTGCCACCAGCAGAGATCAGACGGGGATTACCGGGGAGCTGTTTTTT.

The chain joins TRBV19 to TRBJ1-2, with D possibly being TRBD1 (6 bases). Looked up from germline, CDR1 is LNHDA and CDR2 is SQIVND (reference sequence). The CDR3 covers 15 residues. Deletions cut 4 bases from V and 0 bases from J, with 12 bases between. CDR3: CASSRSGTPNYGYTF. The DNA of the CDR3 is TGTGCCAGTAGTAGATCCGGGACACCTAACTATGGCTACACCTTC.

This clone has more than one count but fewer than ten. The rearrangement links TRBV30 to TRBJ2-1; D gene uncertain. V lost 1 base and J lost 14, with 12 bases in between. The CDR3 extends over 11 amino acids. Germline V gene data show CDR1 as GTSNPN and CDR2 as SVGIG (reference sequence). The CDR3 here is CAWSGQASKFF. The CDR3 region has the DNA TGTGCCTGGAGTGGTCAGGCCTCAAAGTTCTTC. The variable domain in full, completed from reference TRBV30 and TRBJ2-1, reads SQTIHQWPATLVQPVGSPLSLECTVEGTSNPNLYWYRQAAGRGLQLLFYSVGIGQISSEVPQNLSASRPQDRQFILSSKKLLLSDSGFYLCAWSGQASKFFGPGTRLTVL.

In its sample, this clone was seen once. A read error may explain this, as a much larger clone is one base away. The chain links TRBV7-2 to TRBJ2-3; D assignment may be TRBD1 or TRBD2 (6 bases each). The CDR3 consists of 15 residues. V was cut by 1 base and J by 1 base, with 9 bases left in between. Germline assignment: CDR1 SGHTA and CDR2 FQGNSA. The DNA for the CDR3 is TGTGCCAGCAGCTTAGAGGGGGGCCGCACAGATACGCAGTATTTT. It is translated as CASSLEGGRTDTQYF.

This clone was found a few times. The chain links TRBV30 to TRBJ2-1; 7 nucleotides agree with TRBD2. Germline V gene lookup returns CDR1 GTSNPN and CDR2 SVGIG (reference sequence). This CDR3 region has 14 residues. After removal of 2 bases from V and 4 bases from J, the junction contained 5 bases not matched to a gene. CDR3 DNA sequence: TGTGCCTGGAGTCACGGGGGGATATACAATGAGCAGTTCTTC. Amino acids: CAWSHGGIYNEQFF.

The rearrangement joins TRBV9 to TRBJ2-7; 8 bases line up with TRBD2. With V trimmed by 4 bases and J by 1 base, 19 bases remained unmatched. This CDR3 contains 19 residues. Germline assignment: CDR1 SGDLS and CDR2 YYNGEE. The CDR3 bases are TGTGCCAGCAGCCCCCAACCAGCGGGTGCGGGAGGCCAATCCTACGAGCAGTACTTC. This translates into CASSPQPAGAGGQSYEQYF.

This clone has more than one count but fewer than ten. J is TRBJ1-1 and V is TRBV7-2; D is unresolved. Trimming took 1 base from V and 3 from J, leaving 6 bases between them. The CDR3 consists of 13 residues. Germline CDR1 and CDR2: SGHTA and FQGNSA. As DNA, the CDR3 is TGTGCCAGCAGCTTAGGCAGGCACACTGAAGCTTTCTTT. It translates to CASSLGRHTEAFF. The full variable domain, completed using reference TRBV7-2 and TRBJ1-1, is GAGVSQSPSNKVTEKGKDVELRCDPISGHTALYWYRQSLGQGLEFLIYFQGNSAPDKSGLPSDRFSAERTGGSVSTLTIQRTQQEDSAVYLCASSLGRHTEAFFGQGTRLTVV.